Presented here are 24 T cell receptor beta chains from one specimen sequenced in a study of OX40 agonist ivuxolimab in advanced cancers. Libraries came from the immunoSEQ multiplex PCR assay. In TCRdb, the immuneACCESS table is reduced to in-frame sequences with V and J assigned. These tables do not hold every clone; where another copy was compared, an unresolved V gene accounts for under half, and the others remain unexplained. The sample table contains more than 20,000 clones; only one count was recorded for about 82% of them. Of the sample, about a quarter falls within the top ten clones. This specimen was CD4+ or CD8+ T cells sorted from blood, taken in a trial of the OX40 agonist ivuxolimab. All receptors derive from an adult with an advanced solid tumor such as melanoma, head and neck, liver or kidney cancer.

The rearrangement joins TRBV23-1 to TRBJ1-1; maybe TRBD1 (5 bases). TRBV23-1 is identified as an open reading frame with a role that is uncertain. V was cut by 6 bases and J by 7 bases, with 21 bases left in between. This CDR3 is built from 15 residues. The CDR3 reads CASSMVSGTVIEAFF. Here the CDR3 DNA reads TGCGCCAGCAGCATGGTTTCAGGGACCGTAATTGAAGCTTTCTTT.

By share of the sample, this clone is medium-sized (0.01 to 0.1%). The V and J genes are TRBV6-1 and TRBJ2-5, with D possibly being TRBD2 (5 bases). Germline values: CDR1 MNHNS, CDR2 SASEGT. Trimming removed 2 bases from V and 4 bases from J, with 11 bases in between. The CDR3 spans 14 residues. CDR3 bases: TGTGCCAGCAGTGAATTTGGAGGAATAGAGACCCAGTACTTC. Translated: CASSEFGGIETQYF.

By its share, this clone is medium-sized (0.01 to 0.1%). CDR3: CASSWTGSEQFF. CDR3 coding DNA: TGCGCCAGCAGCTGGACTGGGAGTGAGCAGTTCTTC. This chain connects TRBV5-1 to TRBJ2-1, with TRBD2 as a possible D gene (5 bases). V was cut by 3 bases and J by 9 bases, with 10 bases left in between. Germline-derived CDR1 and CDR2 are SGHRS and YFSETQ. The CDR3 runs 12 residues.

The chain links TRBV4-1 to TRBJ2-5, with a possible D match to TRBD2 (6 bases). The CDR3 consists of 13 residues. Trimming left V 4 bases short and J 5 bases short, with 11 bases between. Germline lookup yields CDR1 MGHRA and CDR2 YSYEKL. CDR3 loop: CASSPEGGETQYF. CDR3 sequence (DNA): TGCGCCAGCAGCCCCGAAGGAGGGGAGACCCAGTACTTC.

The chain recombines TRBV4-3 with TRBJ2-7; D remains ambiguous. Trimming pared 0 bases from V and 4 bases from J, leaving 7 bases between. The CDR3 is 13 residues long. CDR1 and CDR2 (germline): LGHNA, YSLEER. The chain's CDR3 is CASSQDGEYEQYF. Written as DNA, the CDR3 is TGCGCCAGCAGCCAAGATGGCGAGTACGAGCAGTACTTC.

J is TRBJ2-7 and V is TRBV2, with D possibly being TRBD2 (5 bases). The V end was cut by 3 bases, the J end by 3 bases, with 15 bases between. Germline V gene lookup returns CDR1 SNHLY and CDR2 FYNNEI. This CDR3 has 15 residues. CDR3 DNA: TGTGCCAGCAGTGACCCATTCAGCGGTAGCTACGAGCAGTACTTC. Translation gives CASSDPFSGSYEQYF.

This clone was seen once. The chain recombines TRBV12-2 with TRBJ1-2. TRBV12-2 is termed a pseudogene. CDR3 length: 16 residues. The CDR3 coding sequence is TGTGCAAGTCGCTTAGCGCACTCCCCCTCTAACTATGGCTACACCTTC. This codes for CASRLAHSPSNYGYTF.

The rearrangement links TRBV7-9 to TRBJ2-1; TRBD2 matches 13 bases. The CDR3 runs 16 residues. V gave up 5 bases and J gave up 2 bases; unmatched junction bases: 3. CDR1 is SEHNR, CDR2 FQNEAQ, per germline (reference sequence). CDR3 region: CASSATSGRTYNEQFF. The DNA for the CDR3 is TGTGCCAGCAGCGCGACTAGCGGGAGGACCTACAATGAGCAGTTCTTC. Full variable domain (missing parts from reference TRBV7-9 and TRBJ2-1): DTGVSQNPRHKITKRGQNVTFRCDPISEHNRLYWYRQTLGQGPEFLTYFQNEAQLEKSRLLSDRFSAERPKGSFSTLEIQRTEQGDSAMYLCASSATSGRTYNEQFFGPGTRLTVL.

Only a few counts were recorded for this clone. The chain has TRBV10-3 and TRBJ2-3; 15 bases match TRBD2. CDR1 and CDR2 from the germline V gene are ENHRY and SYGVKD. The CDR3 loop spans 18 amino acids. With 4 bases clipped from V and 1 base from J, the junction kept 6 bases outside the gene matches. In nucleotides, the CDR3 is TGTGCCATCAGTGGAGCCTGGACTAGCGGGGGGGGCACAGATACGCAGTATTTT. It yields the protein CAISGAWTSGGGTDTQYF.

This chain joins TRBV5-6 and TRBJ2-7; no firm D call. Germline V gives CDR1 SGHDT, CDR2 YYEEEE. V shed 0 bases and J shed 0 bases, with 7 bases lying between them. The CDR3 is 14 amino acids. CDR3 in amino acids: CASSLEPNSYEQYF. In nucleotides, the CDR3 is TGTGCCAGCAGCTTGGAGCCCAACTCCTACGAGCAGTACTTC.

As DNA, the CDR3 is TGTGCCAGCAGCAAAAAGGAGGGACCGCGGGGTGAAAAACTGTTTTTT. Translation gives CASSKKEGPRGEKLFF. The V gene is TRBV21-1, the J gene TRBJ1-4. TRBV21-1 is a recognized pseudogene. This CDR3 has 16 amino acids.

The chain joins TRBV27 to TRBJ1-5; possibly TRBD1 for D (5 bases). This CDR3 has 14 residues. Trimming cost V 1 base and J 7 bases, with 11 bases left between them. Germline V gene lookup returns CDR1 MNHEY and CDR2 SMNVEV (reference sequence). The CDR3 sequence is CASSLLGRGQPQHF. For the CDR3, the DNA is TGTGCCAGCAGTTTATTAGGGCGGGGGCAGCCCCAGCATTTT.

The chain employs TRBV30 and TRBJ1-6; D gene uncertain. Germline assignment: CDR1 GTSNPN and CDR2 SVGIG (reference sequence). The CDR3 covers 13 residues. The V end was cut by 3 bases, the J end by 4 bases, with 7 bases between. CDR3 residues: CAWRGLYNSPLHF. CDR3 coding DNA: TGTGCCTGGAGGGGTCTTTATAATTCACCCCTCCACTTT.

The rearrangement joins TRBV4-1 to TRBJ2-7, with a tentative D call TRBD1 (5 bases). The V gene lost 0 bases and the J gene lost 2 bases, with 11 bases spanning the gap. There are 15 residues in the CDR3. Germline lookup yields CDR1 MGHRA and CDR2 YSYEKL. As DNA, the CDR3 is TGCGCCAGCAGCCAAGAAGAGACAGTGCCCTACGAGCAGTACTTC. Translating gives CASSQEETVPYEQYF.

A few counts support this clone. The rearrangement links TRBV5-1 to TRBJ2-5; no reliable D call. The CDR3 sequence is 13 residues long. Trimming took 0 bases from V and 5 from J, leaving 8 bases between them. CDR1 and CDR2 from the germline V gene are SGHRS and YFSETQ. The CDR3 sequence: CASSLEDWETQYF. Here the CDR3 DNA reads TGCGCCAGCAGCTTGGAGGATTGGGAGACCCAGTACTTC.

The chain recombines TRBV5-6 with TRBJ1-2; D is unresolved. V shed 2 bases and J shed 7 bases, with 18 bases lying between them. There are 15 residues in the CDR3. Per germline, CDR1 SGHDT and CDR2 YYEEEE. The CDR3 loop reads CASSFSSRSATGYTF. CDR3 coding DNA: TGTGCCAGCAGCTTCTCTAGCCGTTCTGCCACTGGCTACACCTTC.

The chain has TRBV4-2 and TRBJ2-7, with 9 bases that match TRBD1. The trim removed 4 bases at V and 1 base at J, leaving 5 bases unmatched. The CDR3 spans 15 residues. Per germline, CDR1 LGHNA and CDR2 YNFKEQ. The CDR3 protein is CASSRRQGESYEQYF. CDR3 DNA: TGTGCCAGCAGCCGTCGACAGGGGGAGTCCTACGAGCAGTACTTC.

Remarks on this clone: A junction end diverges from the germline sequence, so it may reflect a read error. The rearrangement uses TRBV4-1 and TRBJ2-7; maybe TRBD2 (6 bases). Germline V CDR1 and CDR2: MGHRA, YSYEKL. The CDR3 is 15 amino acids. The CDR3 bases are TGCGCCAGCAGCGAAGAACCACTAGCCGGGTACGAGCAGTACTTC. It codes for CASSEEPLAGYEQYF.

The rearrangement uses TRBV9 and TRBJ1-3; D is undetermined. V was cut by 3 bases and J by 8 bases, with 18 bases left in between. Per the germline V gene, CDR1 is SGDLS and CDR2 is YYNGEE. The CDR3 is 15 residues long. The CDR3 sequence is CASSARPASGDTIYF. In DNA, the CDR3 is TGTGCCAGCAGCGCCCGCCCCGCGTCGGGTGACACCATATATTTT. The full variable domain, rest sourced from reference TRBV9 and TRBJ1-3, is DSGVTQTPKHLITATGQRVTLRCSPRSGDLSVYWYQQSLDQGLQFLIQYYNGEERAKGNILERFSAQQFPDLHSELNLSSLELGDSALYFCASSARPASGDTIYFGEGSWLTVV.

This chain joins TRBV2 and TRBJ1-2, with 7 bases fitting TRBD1. The germline V gene has CDR1 SNHLY and CDR2 FYNNEI. The trim removed 7 bases at V and 4 bases at J, leaving 6 bases unmatched. The CDR3 spans 13 residues. CDR3 nucleotide sequence: TGTGCCAGCATTTTACAGGGGTCCTATGGCTACACCTTC. Encoded protein: CASILQGSYGYTF.

This clone came up a few times. J is TRBJ2-2 and V is TRBV4-1; 9 bases are shared with TRBD2. There are 15 residues in the CDR3. Trimming at V came to 2 bases and at J to 6 bases, leaving 4 bases not matched to a gene. Germline CDR1 MGHRA, CDR2 YSYEKL. The CDR3 loop is CASSQSPSGAGELFF. CDR3 bases: TGCGCCAGCAGCCAATCCCCTAGCGGGGCCGGGGAGCTGTTTTTT.

The chain uses TRBV19 and TRBJ1-5; D gene uncertain. The CDR3 has 13 amino acids. V gave up 8 bases and J gave up 3 bases, with 11 bases separating them. Germline V gene sequence: CDR1 LNHDA, CDR2 SQIVND (reference sequence). The CDR3 is CASFSGYNQPQHF. In DNA form, the CDR3 reads TGTGCCAGTTTTTCGGGTTACAATCAGCCCCAGCATTTT.

The chain employs TRBV5-1 and TRBJ2-2; no clear D gene. Deletions cut 5 bases from V and 8 bases from J, with 13 bases between. Looked up from germline, CDR1 is SGHRS and CDR2 is YFSETQ. The CDR3 covers 13 residues. CDR3 nucleotides: TGCGCCAGCAGTTCTTACCTGGCGGGGGAGCTGTTTTTT. Protein: CASSSYLAGELFF.

The V and J genes are TRBV19 and TRBJ2-1; the D is unclear. Trimming took 0 bases from V and 7 from J, leaving 10 bases between them. This CDR3 spans 14 amino acids. Germline CDR1 and CDR2: LNHDA and SQIVND (reference sequence). CDR3 protein: CASSIDELTNEQFF. The CDR3 nucleotides are TGTGCCAGTAGTATAGATGAACTAACTAATGAGCAGTTCTTC.